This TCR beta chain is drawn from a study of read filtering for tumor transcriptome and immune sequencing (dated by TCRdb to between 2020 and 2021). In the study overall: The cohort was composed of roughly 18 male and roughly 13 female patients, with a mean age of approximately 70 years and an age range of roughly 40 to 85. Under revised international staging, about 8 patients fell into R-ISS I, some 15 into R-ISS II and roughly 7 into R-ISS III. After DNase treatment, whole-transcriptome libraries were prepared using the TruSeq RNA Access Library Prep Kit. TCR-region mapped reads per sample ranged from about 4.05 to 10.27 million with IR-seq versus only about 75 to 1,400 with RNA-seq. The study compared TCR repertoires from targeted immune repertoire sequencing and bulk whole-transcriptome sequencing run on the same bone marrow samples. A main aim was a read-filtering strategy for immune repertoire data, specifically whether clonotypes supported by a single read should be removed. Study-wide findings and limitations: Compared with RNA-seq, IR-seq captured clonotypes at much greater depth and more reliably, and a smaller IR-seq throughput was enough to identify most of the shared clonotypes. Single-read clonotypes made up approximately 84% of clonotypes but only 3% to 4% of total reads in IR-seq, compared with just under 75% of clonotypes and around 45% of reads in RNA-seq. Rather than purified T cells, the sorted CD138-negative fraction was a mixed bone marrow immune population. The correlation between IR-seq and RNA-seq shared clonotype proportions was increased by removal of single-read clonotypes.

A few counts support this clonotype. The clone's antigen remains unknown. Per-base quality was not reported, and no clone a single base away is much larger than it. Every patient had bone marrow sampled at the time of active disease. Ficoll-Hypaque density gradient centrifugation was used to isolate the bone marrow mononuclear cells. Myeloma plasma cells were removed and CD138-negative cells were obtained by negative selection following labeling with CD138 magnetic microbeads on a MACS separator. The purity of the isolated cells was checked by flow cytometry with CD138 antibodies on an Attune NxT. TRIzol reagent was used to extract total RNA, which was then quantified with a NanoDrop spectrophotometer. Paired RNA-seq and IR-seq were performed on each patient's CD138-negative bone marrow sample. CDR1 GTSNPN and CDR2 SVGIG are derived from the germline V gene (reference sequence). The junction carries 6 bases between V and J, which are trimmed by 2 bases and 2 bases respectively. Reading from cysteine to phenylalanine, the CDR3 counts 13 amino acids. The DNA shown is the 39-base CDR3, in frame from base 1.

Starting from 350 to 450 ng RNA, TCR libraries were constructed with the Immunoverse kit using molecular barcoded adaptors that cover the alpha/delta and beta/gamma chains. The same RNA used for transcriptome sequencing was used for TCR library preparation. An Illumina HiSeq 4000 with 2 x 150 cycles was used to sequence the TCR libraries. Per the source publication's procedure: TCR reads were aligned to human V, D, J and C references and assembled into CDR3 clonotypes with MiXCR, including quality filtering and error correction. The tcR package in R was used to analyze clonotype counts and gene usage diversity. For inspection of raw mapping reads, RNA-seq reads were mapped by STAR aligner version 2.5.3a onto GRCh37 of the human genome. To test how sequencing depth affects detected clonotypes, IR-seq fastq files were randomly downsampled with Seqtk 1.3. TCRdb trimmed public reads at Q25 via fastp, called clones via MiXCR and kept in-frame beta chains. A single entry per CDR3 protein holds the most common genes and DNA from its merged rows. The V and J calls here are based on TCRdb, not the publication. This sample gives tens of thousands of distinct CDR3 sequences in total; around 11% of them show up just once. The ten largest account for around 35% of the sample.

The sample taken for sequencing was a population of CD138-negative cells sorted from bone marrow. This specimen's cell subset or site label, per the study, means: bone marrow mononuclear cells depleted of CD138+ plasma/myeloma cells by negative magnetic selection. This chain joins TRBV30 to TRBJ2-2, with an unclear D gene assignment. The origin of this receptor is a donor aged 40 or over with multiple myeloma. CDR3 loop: CAWSSINTGELFF. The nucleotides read TGTGCCTGGAGTTCCATCAACACCGGGGAGCTGTTTTTT.